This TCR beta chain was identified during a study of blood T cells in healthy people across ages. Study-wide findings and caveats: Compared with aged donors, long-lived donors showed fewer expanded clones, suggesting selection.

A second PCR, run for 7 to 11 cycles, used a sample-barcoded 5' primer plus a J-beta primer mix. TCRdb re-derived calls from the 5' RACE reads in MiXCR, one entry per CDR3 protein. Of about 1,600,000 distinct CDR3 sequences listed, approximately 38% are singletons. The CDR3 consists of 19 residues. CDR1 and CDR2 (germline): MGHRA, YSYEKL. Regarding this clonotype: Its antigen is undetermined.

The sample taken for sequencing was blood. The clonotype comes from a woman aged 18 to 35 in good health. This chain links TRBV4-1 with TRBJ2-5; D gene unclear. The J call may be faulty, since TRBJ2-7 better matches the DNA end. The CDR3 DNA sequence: TGCGCCAGCAGCCAAGATCCTGCGAGGCAGCTCCAGCGAGACTACGAGCAGTACTTC. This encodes CASSQDPARQLQRDYEQYF.